This T cell receptor beta chain was sequenced for a study of response to subunit inactivated influenza vaccine. Each CDR3 protein gets one entry after TCRdb re-called the RT-PCR reads with MiXCR. This sample has roughly 700,000 distinct CDR3 sequences, with roughly 14% found just once. Germline V gene lookup returns CDR1 LGHNA and CDR2 YNFKEQ. The CDR3 runs 14 residues. Trimming stripped 2 bases from V and 8 bases from J, with 15 bases between. The genes are TRBV4-2 and TRBJ1-2; D is ambiguous. This TCR was recovered from a man aged 50-60 years who received an inactivated influenza vaccine. The specimen was PBMCs from blood, collected approximately 15 days before vaccination. CDR3 sequence reads: CASSQPTTRPGYTF. CDR3 nucleotides: TGTGCCAGCAGCCAACCTACCACTCGGCCGGGCTACACCTTC.